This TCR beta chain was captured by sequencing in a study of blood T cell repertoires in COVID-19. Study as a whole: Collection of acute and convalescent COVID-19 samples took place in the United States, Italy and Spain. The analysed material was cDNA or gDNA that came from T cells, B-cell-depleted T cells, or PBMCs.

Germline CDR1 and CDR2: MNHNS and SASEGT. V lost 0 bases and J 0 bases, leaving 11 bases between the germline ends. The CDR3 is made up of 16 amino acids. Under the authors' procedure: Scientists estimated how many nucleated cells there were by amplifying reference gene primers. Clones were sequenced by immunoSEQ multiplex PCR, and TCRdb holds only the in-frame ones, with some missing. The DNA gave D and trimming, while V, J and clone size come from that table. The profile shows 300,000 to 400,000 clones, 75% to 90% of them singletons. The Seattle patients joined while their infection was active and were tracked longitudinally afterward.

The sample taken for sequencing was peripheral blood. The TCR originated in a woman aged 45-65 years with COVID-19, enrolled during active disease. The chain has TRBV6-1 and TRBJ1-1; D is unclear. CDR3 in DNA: TGTGCCAGCAGTGAAGCGCCTCGGGGAATGAACACTGAAGCTTTCTTT. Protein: CASSEAPRGMNTEAFF.